This T cell receptor beta chain was found in a study of T-cell memory formation after mild COVID-19. The wider study: TCR clustering was largely donor specific. General study results and limits: A balance of CD4 and CD8 characterized clones contracting day 15 to 85, whereas later expanders leaned CD4+.

TCRdb called the 5' RACE reads again in MiXCR, with one record for every CDR3 protein. The repertoire holds about 400,000 distinct CDR3 sequences, with approximately 24% as singletons. This CDR3 is 13 amino acids long. CDR1 and CDR2 from the germline V gene are SGDLS and YYNGEE. V lost 0 bases to trimming and J lost 8 bases, with 11 bases between them. A remark on this clonotype: The target antigen is unknown.

The sequence came from an adult woman who had mild COVID-19 (a few samples of this study predate the infection). Cell type and time point are not known. V is TRBV9 and J is TRBJ1-2, with D perhaps matching TRBD1 (6 bases). The sequencing input was PBMCs or a T cell subset sorted from them (not recorded which). In DNA, the CDR3 is TGTGCCAGCAGCGTAGTTACAGGGTGGGGCTACACCTTC. The encoded protein is CASSVVTGWGYTF.